This T cell receptor (beta chain) comes out of a study of CD8 T cells in Susac syndrome. Trimming cost V 2 bases and J 3 bases, with 13 bases left between them. Germline lookup yields CDR1 LNHNV and CDR2 YYDKDF (reference sequence). The CDR3 contains 15 residues. RNA, at about 0.5 to 1 ug, was reverse transcribed with random hexamers. TCRdb redid the calling of the immunoSEQ multiplex PCR reads with MiXCR, one entry per CDR3 protein. The sample shows roughly 200,000 distinct CDR3 sequences, roughly 94% of them seen only once. Healthy donors served as the controls. They were matched for age and sex. TEMRA cells were FACS-enriched, unlike CD8+ and CD4+ T cells, which were negatively isolated.

The TCR originated in a human donor in good health. Sequenced material: CD4+ T cells from PBMCs. The V call is TRBV15, the J call TRBJ1-2; possible D gene TRBD1, 5 bases. The CDR3 reads CATSRTSTGDYGYTF. DNA for the CDR3: TGTGCCACCAGCAGAACTTCCACGGGGGACTATGGCTACACCTTC.